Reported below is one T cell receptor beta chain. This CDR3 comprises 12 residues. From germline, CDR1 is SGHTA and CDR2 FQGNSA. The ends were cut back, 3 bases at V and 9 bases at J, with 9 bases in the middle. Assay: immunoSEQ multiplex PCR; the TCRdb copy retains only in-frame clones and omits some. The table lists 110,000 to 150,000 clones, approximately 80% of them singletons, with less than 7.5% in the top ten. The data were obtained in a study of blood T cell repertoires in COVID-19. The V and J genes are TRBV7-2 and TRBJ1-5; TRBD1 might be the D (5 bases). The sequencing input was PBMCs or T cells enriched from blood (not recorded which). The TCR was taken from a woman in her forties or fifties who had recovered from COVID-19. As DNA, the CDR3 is TGTGCCAGCAGCTTCCCGGGACTGCCCCAGCATTTT. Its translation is CASSFPGLPQHF.